The T cell receptor (beta chain) described here comes from a study of blood T cell repertoires in COVID-19. Clones were sequenced by immunoSEQ multiplex PCR, and TCRdb holds only the in-frame ones, with some missing. The repertoire holds roughly 55,000 clones, less than 90% seen once, with about 2% in the top ten. The ends were cut back, 5 bases at V and 2 bases at J, with 17 bases in the middle. CDR3 length: 15 residues. CDR1 is SGHTS and CDR2 is YDEGEE in the germline V gene. Sequenced material: peripheral blood. The V and J genes are TRBV5-8 and TRBJ2-7; perhaps TRBD2 as D (6 bases). The clonotype originates from an older woman with acute or convalescent COVID-19. The CDR3 protein is CASRNRDLFTYEQYF. In DNA, the CDR3 is TGTGCCAGCAGGAACCGGGACTTATTCACCTACGAGCAGTACTTC.